These 5 T cell receptor beta chains share one sample of origin, sequenced in a study of cytomegalovirus exposure and HLA in healthy donors. 60 Vbeta and 13 Jbeta primers were used in PCR. Profiling relied on immunoSEQ multiplex PCR, and the TCRdb table lists in-frame clones only, not all of them. The table shows some 150,000 clones, with 73% occurring only once. The sample consisted of PBMCs. The source is a human donor in good health.

The chain employs TRBV28 and TRBJ1-1; TRBD1 aligns across 11 bases. CDR3 length: 13 amino acids. Germline V gene sequence: CDR1 MDHEN, CDR2 SYDVKM. Trimming at V came to 6 bases and at J to 7 bases, leaving 4 bases not matched to a gene. This CDR3 reads CASSGTGGFEAFF. CDR3 nucleotide sequence: TGTGCCAGCAGCGGGACAGGGGGTTTTGAAGCTTTCTTT.

This clone was recorded once. The chain uses TRBV6-1 and TRBJ1-5, with a tentative D call TRBD1 (5 bases). The germline V gene encodes CDR1 MNHNS and CDR2 SASEGT. The CDR3 is 16 amino acids. V gave up 2 bases and J gave up 0 bases, with 11 bases separating them. In nucleotides, the CDR3 is TGTGCCAGCAGTGAATTTCGGGGGTATAGCAATCAGCCCCAGCATTTT. Protein sequence: CASSEFRGYSNQPQHF.

This chain links TRBV29-1 with TRBJ1-2; D possibly corresponds to TRBD1 (6 bases). CDR3 length equals 12 residues. CDR1 is SQVTM, CDR2 ANQGSEA, per germline. Deletions cut 7 bases from V and 7 bases from J, with 16 bases between. The CDR3 spells CSARTGYPGYTF. The CDR3 nucleotides read TGCAGCGCCCGTACAGGGTACCCTGGCTACACCTTC.

CDR3 sequence (DNA): TGTGCCAGCAGCTTGGGAGTTAATGAGCAGTTCTTC. This gives the protein CASSLGVNEQFF. The chain recombines TRBV5-4 with TRBJ2-1; D not resolved. Germline V gives CDR1 SGHNT, CDR2 YYREEE (reference sequence). The CDR3 runs 12 residues. Trimming left V 0 bases short and J 7 bases short, with 5 bases between.

This clone has just a few counts. The V gene is TRBV4-2, the J gene TRBJ2-5; D not certain. Germline loops: CDR1 LGHNA, CDR2 YNFKEQ. The V gene lost 0 bases and the J gene lost 5 bases, with 7 bases spanning the gap. The CDR3 extends over 13 amino acids. DNA of the CDR3: TGTGCCAGCAGCCAAGATGAGTGGGAGACCCAGTACTTC. Translation gives CASSQDEWETQYF.